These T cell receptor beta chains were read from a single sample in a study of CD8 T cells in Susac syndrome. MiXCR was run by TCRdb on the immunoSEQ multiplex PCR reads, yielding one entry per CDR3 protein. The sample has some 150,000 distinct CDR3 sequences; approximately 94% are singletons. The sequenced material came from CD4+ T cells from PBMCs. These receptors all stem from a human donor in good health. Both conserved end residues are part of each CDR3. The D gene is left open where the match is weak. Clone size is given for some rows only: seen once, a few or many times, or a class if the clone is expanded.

TGTGCCAGCAGTCCGTCCCGTAGGACCCAGTACTTC,CASSPSRRTQYF,TRBJ2-5,-,-,TRBV12-3/TRBV12-4
TGTGCCAGCTCTCCAGGGGCGAGCTACGAGCAGTACTTC,CASSPGASYEQYF,TRBJ2-7,-,once,TRBV18
TGTGCCAGCAGCCTCGACCTTTTCAGCTCCTACGAGCAGTACTTC,CASSLDLFSSYEQYF,TRBJ2-7,-,-,TRBV5-6
TGTGCCTGGACCATAGCGGGGCCCTACGAGCAGTACTTC,CAWTIAGPYEQYF,TRBJ2-7,TRBD2,-,TRBV30
TGTGCCAGCAGCCAAGGACTTACCTCCTACGAGCAGTACTTC,CASSQGLTSYEQYF,TRBJ2-7,-,-,TRBV7-8
TGTGCCAGCTCACCACCAAGGGGCCCAGATACGCAGTATTTT,CASSPPRGPDTQYF,TRBJ2-3,-,-,TRBV18
TGCGCCAGCAGCCAAGTAGGGGCCCTAGCCAAAAACATTCAGTACTTC,CASSQVGALAKNIQYF,TRBJ2-4,-,once,TRBV4-1
TGTGCCAGCAGCTTAGAATTAGCGGGGTCAGATACGCAGTATTTT,CASSLELAGSDTQYF,TRBJ2-3,TRBD2,-,TRBV7-9
TGCAGTGCTAGACGGCGGGAGGTGTACAATGAGCAGTTCTTC,CSARRREVYNEQFF,TRBJ2-1,TRBD2,-,TRBV20-1
TGTGCCAGCTCACCACCGGGGTCAGATACGCAGTATTTT,CASSPPGSDTQYF,TRBJ2-3,-,-,TRBV18
TGTGCCAGTGTCTCATCTAACTATGGCTACACCTTC,CASVSSNYGYTF,TRBJ1-2,-,-,TRBV6-6
TGCGCCAGCAGCTTGCTCAGGGAATGGGACAATGAGCAGTTCTTC,CASSLLREWDNEQFF,TRBJ2-1,-,-,TRBV5-1
TGTGCCAGCTCATGGTCGGCAGAACCCACTGAAGCTTTCTTT,CASSWSAEPTEAFF,TRBJ1-1,-,-,TRBV18
TGCGCCAGCAGTCCAAGGCCAGGCCGTTCCTACGAGCAGTACTTC,CASSPRPGRSYEQYF,TRBJ2-7,-,-,TRBV5-1
TGCAGCGTTGAGGGATCCACAGATACGCAGTATTTT,CSVEGSTDTQYF,TRBJ2-3,-,once,TRBV29-1
TGCAGTGCAAGCAAGGGGCCTGAAGCTTTCTTT,CSASKGPEAFF,TRBJ1-1,-,-,TRBV20-1
TGCGCCAGCAGCCAAGAAGAGGGGGCTGACTATGGCTACACCTTC,CASSQEEGADYGYTF,TRBJ1-2,TRBD1,-,TRBV4-1
TGTGCCAGCAGCTTAGGCCGGGCGTCTAGCGGGAGGGCCCCCTTTCAGTACTTC,CASSLGRASSGRAPFQYF,TRBJ2-5,TRBD2,-,TRBV7-2
TGCGCCAGCAGCTGGGACTCTGGGGCCAACGTCCTGACTTTC,CASSWDSGANVLTF,TRBJ2-6,-,-,TRBV5-1
TGTGCCTGGAGTTACCGGACTAGCGGGAGGCCGGGCGCCTACGAGCAGTACTTC,CAWSYRTSGRPGAYEQYF,TRBJ2-7,TRBD2,-,TRBV30
TGTGCCAGTAGTATAACAGGGGGCTCCTACAATGAGCAGTTCTTC,CASSITGGSYNEQFF,TRBJ2-1,TRBD1,-,TRBV19
TGTGCCACCCGGCCGGGAGGAATCTCCCCTGGGACCGGGGAGCTGTTTTTT,CATRPGGISPGTGELFF,TRBJ2-2,TRBD2,-,TRBV10-3
TGTGCCAGCAGCCAGAGGGGGCCTGGGGCCAACGTCCTGACTTTC,CASSQRGPGANVLTF,TRBJ2-6,TRBD1,-,TRBV7-3
TGTGCCAGCGGGACCGGGGCGAGGGGATCGGTGCCCCAGCATTTT,CASGTGARGSVPQHF,TRBJ1-5,-,-,TRBV27
TGTGCCAGCAGTGCCCCCGGAGGGCATACTGAAGCTTTCTTT,CASSAPGGHTEAFF,TRBJ1-1,-,-,TRBV2
TGTGCCTGGAGTGTACGAGGGAACGAGCAGTACTTC,CAWSVRGNEQYF,TRBJ2-7,-,-,TRBV30
TGTGCCACCAGTGGGGGACAGGAGGTCAATGCTAATGAAAAACTGTTTTTT,CATSGGQEVNANEKLFF,TRBJ1-4,TRBD1,-,TRBV24-1
TGCGCCAGCAGCTTAGGAGACAGGAGGGGAGCTTTCTTT,CASSLGDRRGAFF,TRBJ1-1,-,-,TRBV5-1
TGTGCCAGCAGTGAAAGGGGGAGGGGAGCCAAAAACATTCAGTACTTC,CASSERGRGAKNIQYF,TRBJ2-4,-,-,TRBV2
TGTGCCAGCAGTCCCCGCAGGTCTGCCAAAAACATTCAGTACTTC,CASSPRRSAKNIQYF,TRBJ2-4,-,-,TRBV12-3/TRBV12-4
TGCAGCGTTGAAGGGACTATTAGGGGGGAGACCCAGTACTTC,CSVEGTIRGETQYF,TRBJ2-5,-,-,TRBV29-1
TGTGCCAGCAGTGACTATGTCGCGGGGCAGGGGGACTACGAGCAGTACTTC,CASSDYVAGQGDYEQYF,TRBJ2-7,-,-,TRBV25-1
TGTGCCAGCAACAAGGGCAGACAGCCCCAGCATTTT,CASNKGRQPQHF,TRBJ1-5,-,few,TRBV6-2/TRBV6-3
TGTGCCAGCGGCTTGGACCAGCCAGACTTAGCTTACAATGAGCAGTTCTTC,CASGLDQPDLAYNEQFF,TRBJ2-1,-,-,TRBV2
TGCAGCGTCGGGACAGGGGGCCTGAACACTGAAGCTTTCTTT,CSVGTGGLNTEAFF,TRBJ1-1,TRBD1,-,TRBV29-1
TGTGCCAGCAGTCCGATAGCGGATACGCAGTATTTT,CASSPIADTQYF,TRBJ2-3,-,-,TRBV6-2/TRBV6-3
TGTGCCAGCAGCCAAGCGCGCCCAATCAACACTGAAGCTTTCTTT,CASSQARPINTEAFF,TRBJ1-1,-,-,TRBV11-2
TGTGCCTGGAGTATTGCTACCTACGAGCAGTACTTC,CAWSIATYEQYF,TRBJ2-7,-,-,TRBV30
TGTGCCAGCAGCCGACGTTCCACAGATACGCAGTATTTT,CASSRRSTDTQYF,TRBJ2-3,-,-,TRBV5-8
TGCAGCGCGAGCCGGGATGGGTACAATGAGCAGTTCTTC,CSASRDGYNEQFF,TRBJ2-1,-,-,TRBV29-1
TGTGCCAGCAGCGTAGGAGTGGGGAGGACTAGCCTCCACGAGCAGTACTTC,CASSVGVGRTSLHEQYF,TRBJ2-7,TRBD2,-,TRBV9
TGTGCCAGCAGGGCGACTAGCGGTCGGCTCAATGAGCAGTTCTTC,CASRATSGRLNEQFF,TRBJ2-1,TRBD2,-,TRBV12-3/TRBV12-4
TGTGCCAGCAGTCGTCTGGGAATCACTGAAGCTTTCTTT,CASSRLGITEAFF,TRBJ1-1,-,-,TRBV12-3/TRBV12-4
TGTGCCAGCAAAAGCCGGTGGGGCTATGGCTACACCTTC,CASKSRWGYGYTF,TRBJ1-2,-,-,TRBV11-2
TGTGCCACCAGTTCTAGCGGGAGGACGTACTCCTACAATGAGCAGTTCTTC,CATSSSGRTYSYNEQFF,TRBJ2-1,TRBD2,once,TRBV24-1
TGCAGTGCTAGAGGATCGAGTATGAACACTGAAGCTTTCTTT,CSARGSSMNTEAFF,TRBJ1-1,-,-,TRBV20-1
TGTGCCAGCACCCCGGGACTAGCACCCTCACGGGAGCAGTACTTC,CASTPGLAPSREQYF,TRBJ2-7,TRBD2,-,TRBV2
TGTGCCAGCAGTGCCCGGACAGGGACGGGCACTGAAGCTTTCTTT,CASSARTGTGTEAFF,TRBJ1-1,TRBD1,-,TRBV6-1
TGTGCCAGCAGTGAATATGGGGGAACTAATGAAAAACTGTTTTTT,CASSEYGGTNEKLFF,TRBJ1-4,-,-,TRBV25-1
TGTGCCAGCAGTTACGATAGGAGTTGGGTGCGGGAAGAGTCAGAGACCCAGTACTTC,CASSYDRSWVREESETQYF,TRBJ2-5,-,-,TRBV6-5
TGTGCCAGCTCATCAATGTCCTGGGCGGATGAAAAACTGTTTTTT,CASSSMSWADEKLFF,TRBJ1-4,-,-,TRBV14
TGTGCCAGCAGTCCGACAATTATGGGGGTTAGGAACACTGAAGCTTTCTTT,CASSPTIMGVRNTEAFF,TRBJ1-1,-,-,TRBV27
TGTGCCAGCAGCTTGGGGACACCGTACGAGCAGTACTTC,CASSLGTPYEQYF,TRBJ2-7,-,few,TRBV5-6
TGTGCCAGCAGCGGGACCAAGGGCTCCTACAATGAGCAGTTCTTC,CASSGTKGSYNEQFF,TRBJ2-1,-,-,TRBV27
TGTGCCAGCAGCATGGGACAGGGGTCCTACGAGCAGTACTTC,CASSMGQGSYEQYF,TRBJ2-7,TRBD1,once,TRBV7-9
TGCAGTGCTGGGTCAATAGCGGGAGGGTTCTACGAGCAGTACTTC,CSAGSIAGGFYEQYF,TRBJ2-7,TRBD2,-,TRBV20-1
TGTGCCAGCAGGCGGGACAGCTATGGCTACACCTTC,CASRRDSYGYTF,TRBJ1-2,TRBD1,-,TRBV28